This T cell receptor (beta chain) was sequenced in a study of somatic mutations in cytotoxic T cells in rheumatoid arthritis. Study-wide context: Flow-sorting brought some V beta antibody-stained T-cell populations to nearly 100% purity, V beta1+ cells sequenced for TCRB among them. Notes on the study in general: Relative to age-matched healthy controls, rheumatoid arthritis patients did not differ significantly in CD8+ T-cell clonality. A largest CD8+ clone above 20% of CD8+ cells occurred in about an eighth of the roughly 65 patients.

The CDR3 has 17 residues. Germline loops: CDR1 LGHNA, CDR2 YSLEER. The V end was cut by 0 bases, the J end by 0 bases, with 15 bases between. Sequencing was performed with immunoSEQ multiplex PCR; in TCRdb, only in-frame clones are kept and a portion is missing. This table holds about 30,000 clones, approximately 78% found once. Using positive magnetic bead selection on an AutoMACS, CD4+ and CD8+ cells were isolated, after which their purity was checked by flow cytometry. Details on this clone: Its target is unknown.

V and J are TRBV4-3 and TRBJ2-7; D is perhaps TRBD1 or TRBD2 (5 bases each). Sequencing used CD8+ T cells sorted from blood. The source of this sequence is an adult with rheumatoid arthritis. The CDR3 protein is CASSQEGPNRPSYEQYF. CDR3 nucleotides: TGCGCCAGCAGCCAAGAGGGACCTAACCGCCCCTCCTACGAGCAGTACTTC.